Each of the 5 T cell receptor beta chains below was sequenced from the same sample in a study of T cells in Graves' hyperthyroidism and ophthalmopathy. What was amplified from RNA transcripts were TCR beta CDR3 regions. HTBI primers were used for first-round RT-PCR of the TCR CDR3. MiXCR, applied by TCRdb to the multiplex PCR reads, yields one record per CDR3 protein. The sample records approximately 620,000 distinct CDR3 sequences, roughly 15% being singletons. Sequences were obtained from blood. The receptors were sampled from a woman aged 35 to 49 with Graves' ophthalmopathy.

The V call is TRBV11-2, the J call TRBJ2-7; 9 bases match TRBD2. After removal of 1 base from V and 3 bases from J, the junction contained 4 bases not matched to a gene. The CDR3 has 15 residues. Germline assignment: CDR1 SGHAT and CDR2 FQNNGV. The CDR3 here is CASSLGLAGLYEQYF. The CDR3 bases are TGTGCCAGCAGCTTAGGCCTAGCGGGACTCTACGAGCAGTACTTC.

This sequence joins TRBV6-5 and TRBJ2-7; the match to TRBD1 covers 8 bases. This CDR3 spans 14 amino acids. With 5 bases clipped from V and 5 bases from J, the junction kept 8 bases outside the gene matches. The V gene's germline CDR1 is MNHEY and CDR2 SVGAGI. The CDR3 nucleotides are TGTGCCAGCAGTATACTGACAGGGGTCAACGAGCAGTACTTC. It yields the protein CASSILTGVNEQYF.

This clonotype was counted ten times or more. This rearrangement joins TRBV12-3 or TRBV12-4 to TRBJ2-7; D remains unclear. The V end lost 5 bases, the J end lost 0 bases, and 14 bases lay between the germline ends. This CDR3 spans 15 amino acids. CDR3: CASSREVRGSYEQYF. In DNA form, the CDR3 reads TGTGCCAGCAGTCGTGAAGTTCGTGGCTCCTACGAGCAGTACTTC.

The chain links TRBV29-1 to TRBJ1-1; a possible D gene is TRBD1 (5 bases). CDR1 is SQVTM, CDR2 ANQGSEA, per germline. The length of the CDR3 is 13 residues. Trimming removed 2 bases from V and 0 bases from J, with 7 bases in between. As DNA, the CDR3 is TGCAGCGTTGAAAGGGGAGTGAACACTGAAGCTTTCTTT. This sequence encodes CSVERGVNTEAFF.

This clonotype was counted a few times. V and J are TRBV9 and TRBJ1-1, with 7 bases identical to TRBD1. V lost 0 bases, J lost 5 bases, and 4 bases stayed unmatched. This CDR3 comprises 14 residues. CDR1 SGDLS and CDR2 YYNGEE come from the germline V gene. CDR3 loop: CASSVDRGGTEAFF. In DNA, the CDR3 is TGTGCCAGCAGCGTAGACAGGGGTGGGACTGAAGCTTTCTTT.